The 4 T cell receptor beta chains below were found in one sample sequenced in a study of blood T cells in healthy people across ages. A sample-barcoded 5' primer and a J-beta primer mix were used in a second PCR of about 7 to 11 cycles. One entry per CDR3 protein results from TCRdb running MiXCR on the 5' RACE reads. The data contain hundreds of thousands of distinct CDR3 sequences, over 25% of them seen just once; the ten biggest clones take up approximately 3.6%. This sample was also put to use in a study of T cells of mothers and their children.

The specimen was blood. All receptors derive from a boy younger than 10 in good health.

The V gene is TRBV20-1, the J gene TRBJ1-4, with TRBD1 as a possible D gene (6 bases). Germline V gives CDR1 DFQATT, CDR2 SNEGSKA (reference sequence). The CDR3 consists of 13 residues. V was trimmed by 3 bases and J by 8 bases, leaving 13 bases between them. CDR3 protein: CSARRGQGEKLFF. In DNA form, the CDR3 reads TGCAGTGCTAGGCGGGGGCAGGGAGAAAAACTGTTTTTT.

This clonotype was found a few times. The chain recombines TRBV11-2 with TRBJ2-1; 7 nucleotides match TRBD2. CDR3 size: 15 residues. Germline V gene sequence: CDR1 SGHAT, CDR2 FQNNGV. V lost 3 bases and J lost 5; bases outside the gene matches: 7. The CDR3 spells CASSFTTSRDNEQFF. The DNA of the CDR3 is TGTGCCAGCAGCTTTACGACTAGCAGAGACAATGAGCAGTTCTTC. The complete variable domain, with remaining parts taken from reference TRBV11-2 and TRBJ2-1, reads EAGVAQSPRYKIIEKRQSVAFWCNPISGHATLYWYQQILGQGPKLLIQFQNNGVVDDSQLPKDRFSAERLKGVDSTLKIQPAKLEDSAVYLCASSFTTSRDNEQFFGPGTRLTVL.

This chain connects TRBV20-1 to TRBJ2-5; the D is unclear. The CDR3 length is 16 residues. The ends were cut back, 0 bases at V and 1 base at J, with 15 bases in the middle. The germline V gene encodes CDR1 DFQATT and CDR2 SNEGSKA (reference sequence). The CDR3 bases are TGCAGTGCTAGAGATCAGGAGCTAGTAAGCCAAGAGACCCAGTACTTC. Translating gives CSARDQELVSQETQYF.

The CDR3 DNA reads as TGTGCCAGCAGCTTAGCGGGAGCGGTGTACCAAGAGACCCAGTACTTC. It specifies CASSLAGAVYQETQYF. The chain joins TRBV11-2 to TRBJ2-5, with a tentative D call TRBD2 (6 bases). V was trimmed by 1 base and J by 0 bases, leaving 12 bases between them. CDR1 and CDR2 (germline): SGHAT, FQNNGV. This CDR3 has 16 amino acids.